Listed here are 17 T cell receptor beta chains from one sample, sequenced in a study of blood T cell repertoires in COVID-19. The data were produced by immunoSEQ multiplex PCR, yet TCRdb's version contains in-frame clones alone and is incomplete. Of about 83,000 clones listed, around nine tenths were seen once; the top ten hold 5.4%. Specimen: peripheral blood. These receptors were obtained from a man aged 60-69 years with acute or convalescent COVID-19.

The V and J genes are TRBV4-2 and TRBJ2-3, with D possibly matching TRBD2 (6 bases). Trimming took 1 base from V and 0 from J, leaving 14 bases between them. Germline CDR1 and CDR2: LGHNA and YNFKEQ. CDR3 length equals 17 residues. The CDR3 region has the DNA TGTGCCAGCAGCCAAGGAGGAACGGGGGTGAGCACAGATACGCAGTATTTT. Protein sequence: CASSQGGTGVSTDTQYF.

The chain is built from TRBV21-1 and TRBJ2-1; the table's D call TRBD2 went unverified against the DNA. TRBV21-1 corresponds to a pseudogene. This CDR3 has 14 amino acids. CDR3 protein: CAIIGSPLYNEQFF. The CDR3 DNA follows: TGTGCCATCATCGGGTCTCCCCTGTACAATGAGCAGTTCTTC.

This clone was seen just once. The V and J genes are TRBV19 and TRBJ1-5; TRBD1 agrees at 7 bases. Trimming cost V 10 bases and J 2 bases; bases outside gene matches: 8. The CDR3 spans 14 residues. CDR1 is LNHDA and CDR2 is SQIVND in the germline V gene (reference sequence). DNA of the CDR3: TGTGCCACCCAAAAGGGGGCCGGCAATCAGCCCCAGCATTTT. Its translation: CATQKGAGNQPQHF. Supplemented by reference TRBV19 and TRBJ1-5, the full variable domain reads DGGITQSPKYLFRKEGQNVTLSCEQNLNHDAMYWYRQDPGQGLRLIYYSQIVNDFQKGDIAEGYSVSREKKESFPLTVTSAQKNPTAFYLCATQKGAGNQPQHFGDGTRLSIL.

The chain combines TRBV4-1 with TRBJ1-5; TRBD1 might be the D (6 bases). The CDR3 is made up of 14 amino acids. Trimming shortened V by 0 bases and J by 6 bases, and 9 bases separated the two germline ends. Per the germline V gene, CDR1 is MGHRA and CDR2 is YSYEKL. The CDR3, as DNA: TGCGCCAGCAGCCAAGATTACAGGGCTCAGCCCCAGCATTTT. This codes for CASSQDYRAQPQHF.

The chain has TRBV28 and TRBJ2-1, with a possible D match to TRBD1 (6 bases). Germline loops: CDR1 MDHEN, CDR2 SYDVKM. The CDR3 is made up of 21 amino acids. V was pared by 6 bases and J by 0 bases, with 30 bases between. In DNA form, the CDR3 reads TGTGCCAGCAGCCCCAGATATCCGGACAGCTCATCAACCTACTCCTACAATGAGCAGTTCTTC. It yields the protein CASSPRYPDSSSTYSYNEQFF.

The V and J genes are TRBV9 and TRBJ1-2, with TRBD1 identical over 8 bases. This CDR3 region has 16 residues. V was pared by 6 bases and J by 4 bases, with 14 bases of the junction left unmatched. The V gene's germline CDR1 is SGDLS and CDR2 YYNGEE. The CDR3 DNA reads as TGTGCCAGCACCAAAAATCAGGGGGCGAAAAGCTATGGCTACACCTTC. Its translation is CASTKNQGAKSYGYTF.

The chain employs TRBV2 and TRBJ2-3; a weak D match, TRBD1 (6 bases). Germline V gene sequence: CDR1 SNHLY, CDR2 FYNNEI. CDR3 length: 13 residues. V dropped 8 bases and J dropped 0 bases, with 9 bases sitting between them. The CDR3: CASLQGSTDTQYF. CDR3 DNA sequence: TGTGCCAGCCTACAGGGTAGCACAGATACGCAGTATTTT.

This CDR3 is CASSLAGRRDWQFF. The DNA of the CDR3 is TGTGCCAGCAGCTTAGCCGGGCGTCGGGACTGGCAGTTCTTC. The chain is built from TRBV7-9 and TRBJ2-1, with D possibly matching TRBD2 (6 bases). The CDR3 length is 14 residues. The germline V and J ends were trimmed by 0 bases and 12 bases, with 15 bases remaining between them. Per the germline V gene, CDR1 is SEHNR and CDR2 is FQNEAQ (reference sequence).

The V call is TRBV5-5, the J call TRBJ1-2; 8 bases match TRBD1. Germline CDR1 reads SGHKS; CDR2 reads YYEKEE (reference sequence). This CDR3 has 14 residues. The V gene end was trimmed by 4 bases and the J gene end by 7 bases; junction bases not matched to a gene: 9. CDR3 loop: CASSNRQGRLGYTF. The CDR3 DNA reads as TGTGCCAGCAGCAACCGACAGGGGCGCCTTGGCTACACCTTC.

This rearrangement joins TRBV9 to TRBJ2-5; weak D call: TRBD2 (5 bases). CDR3 length: 14 residues. Germline CDR1 is SGDLS and CDR2 is YYNGEE. The V and J ends lost 3 bases and 3 bases respectively, with 12 bases between them. Here the CDR3 DNA reads TGTGCCAGCAGCGCCGGACTTGGAGAAGAGACCCAGTACTTC. It specifies CASSAGLGEETQYF.

The rearrangement links TRBV6-1 to TRBJ1-4, with a possible D match to TRBD1 (5 bases). In germline, CDR1 is MNHNS, CDR2 SASEGT. This CDR3 is 16 amino acids long. V lost 4 bases, J lost 6 bases, and 18 bases lay in between. As DNA, the CDR3 is TGTGCCAGCAGTGCTTTGGGGGGGAGGTTGGATGAAAAACTGTTTTTT. Protein product: CASSALGGRLDEKLFF.

The rearrangement uses TRBV18 and TRBJ1-3, with D hard to call. This CDR3 comprises 13 residues. Germline-derived CDR1 and CDR2 are KGHSH and LQKENI. The V and J ends lost 2 bases and 4 bases respectively, with 6 bases between them. This CDR3 reads CASSPAGGNTIYF. The CDR3 nucleotides are TGTGCCAGCTCACCAGCAGGCGGAAACACCATATATTTT.

The chain combines TRBV18 with TRBJ2-1; the match to TRBD2 covers 11 bases. Germline CDR1 reads KGHSH; CDR2 reads LQKENI. This CDR3 has 15 amino acids. With 4 bases clipped from V and 7 bases from J, the junction kept 6 bases outside the gene matches. CDR3 DNA: TGTGCCAGCTCACAATCTAGCGGGGGGATGAATGAGCAGTTCTTC. As protein: CASSQSSGGMNEQFF.

The CDR3 loop is CATNRDRESRRYGYTF. CDR3 in DNA: TGTGCCACAAACCGGGACAGGGAGAGTCGGCGTTATGGCTACACCTTC. The V gene is TRBV10-3, the J gene TRBJ1-2, with 9 bases lining up with TRBD1. Looked up from germline, CDR1 is ENHRY and CDR2 is SYGVKD. CDR3 length equals 16 residues. V lost 10 bases to trimming and J lost 5 bases; unmatched junction nucleotides: 17.

The chain joins TRBV3-1 (or the pseudogene TRBV3-2) to TRBJ2-5; 9 positions agree with TRBD2. Germline-derived CDR1 and CDR2 are LGHDT and YNNKEL (reference sequence). CDR3 length: 15 residues. Trimming cost V 4 bases and J 4 bases; bases outside gene matches: 7. The CDR3 region has the DNA TGTGCCAGCAGCCTAGCGGGGGTAGATGGAGAGACCCAGTACTTC. This encodes CASSLAGVDGETQYF.

This rearrangement joins TRBV2 to TRBJ2-1, with 8 bases fitting TRBD2. This CDR3 is 14 amino acids long. J gave up 6 bases and V 2 bases, and 3 bases lay outside the gene matches. The V gene's germline CDR1 is SNHLY and CDR2 FYNNEI. DNA for the CDR3: TGTGCCAGCAGTGAAAGACTAGCGAGCAATGAGCAGTTCTTC. This codes for CASSERLASNEQFF.

This clone was detected only a few times. J is TRBJ1-1 and V is TRBV27; D gene unclear. Trimming removed 3 bases from V and 2 bases from J, with 7 bases in between. The CDR3 length is 13 residues. Germline V gene data show CDR1 as MNHEY and CDR2 as SMNVEV (reference sequence). The CDR3 sequence is CASSLGSNTEAFF. The DNA for the CDR3 is TGTGCCAGCAGTTTGGGCAGCAACACTGAAGCTTTCTTT.